A single sample is the source of the 7 T cell receptor beta chains below, sequenced in a study of T cells after yellow fever vaccination. TCRdb reprocessed the 5' RACE reads with MiXCR, giving one entry per CDR3 protein. The sample lists 200,000 to 300,000 distinct CDR3 sequences, 10% to 15% occurring once. The sequencing here drew on CD4+ T cells sorted from PBMCs, taken 45 days after the yellow fever booster vaccination. The source is a man younger than 40 who received the YFV17D yellow fever vaccine.

Regarding this clonotype: A read error may be the cause here, since a much bigger clone is one base away. The V call is TRBV20-1, the J call TRBJ1-2; D not resolved. The V gene lost 4 bases and the J gene lost 0 bases, with 9 bases spanning the gap. The CDR3 loop spans 13 amino acids. Germline assignment: CDR1 DFQATT and CDR2 SNEGSKA (reference sequence). CDR3: CSATRATNYGYTF. For the CDR3, the DNA is TGCAGTGCTACACGGGCTACTAACTATGGCTACACCTTC.

V usage is TRBV20-1 and J usage is TRBJ2-3; 7 positions agree with TRBD2. CDR1 is DFQATT, CDR2 SNEGSKA, per germline (reference sequence). Trimming at V came to 0 bases and at J to 0 bases, leaving 9 bases not matched to a gene. This CDR3 is 17 amino acids long. CDR3 DNA: TGCAGTGCTAGAGATGGTGGGAGGGCCGGTAGCACAGATACGCAGTATTTT. Amino acid sequence: CSARDGGRAGSTDTQYF.

Of note for this clonotype: The germline gene is not matched at one end of the junction; a read error may be the cause. The chain carries TRBV7-2 and TRBJ2-1, with D tentatively TRBD1 (9 bases). This CDR3 is built from 17 residues. The germline V gene has CDR1 SGHTA and CDR2 FQGNSA. CDR3 residues: CSSSLAGTGRSYNEQFF. CDR3 bases: TGCTCCAGCAGCTTAGCGGGGACAGGGAGGTCCTACAATGAGCAGTTCTTC.

The genes are TRBV7-2 and TRBJ1-4; tentative D call: TRBD1 (6 bases). The CDR3 runs 14 residues. Germline V lookup: CDR1 SGHTA, CDR2 FQGNSA. Trimming left V 3 bases short and J 3 bases short, with 8 bases between. This CDR3 reads CASSLTGANEKLFF. The DNA for the CDR3 is TGTGCCAGCAGCTTGACAGGCGCTAATGAAAAACTGTTTTTT.

The chain joins TRBV5-1 to TRBJ1-3, with a possible D match to TRBD1 (5 bases). Germline V gene sequence: CDR1 SGHRS, CDR2 YFSETQ. V was cut by 4 bases and J by 4 bases, with 21 bases left in between. The CDR3 covers 17 residues. The CDR3 reads CASSRRGVYDVGNTIYF. The CDR3 DNA reads as TGCGCCAGCAGCCGACGAGGGGTTTACGACGTGGGAAACACCATATATTTT.

The J gene is TRBJ2-3, the V gene TRBV7-2, with D possibly being TRBD2 (5 bases). The CDR3 totals 13 residues. The V end lost 7 bases, the J end lost 3 bases, and 11 bases lay between the germline ends. Germline V gene data show CDR1 as SGHTA and CDR2 as FQGNSA. The CDR3 region is CASTSGWTDTQYF. In DNA, the CDR3 is TGTGCCAGCACCTCGGGGTGGACAGATACGCAGTATTTT.

CDR3: CAISASPHNTGELFF. The CDR3 DNA sequence: TGTGCCATCAGCGCTTCACCTCACAACACCGGGGAGCTGTTTTTT. This sequence joins TRBV10-3 and TRBJ2-2; no clear D gene. Germline CDR1 reads ENHRY; CDR2 reads SYGVKD. This CDR3 region has 15 residues. V was cut by 6 bases and J by 2 bases, with 13 bases left in between.